Shown below are 25 T cell receptor beta chains from a single sample sequenced in a study of T cells in Graves' hyperthyroidism and ophthalmopathy. Amplified TCR beta CDR3 regions came from RNA transcripts. Initially, a first-round RT-PCR of the TCR CDR3 employed the HTBI primer set. TCRdb used MiXCR to reprocess the multiplex PCR reads, holding one entry per CDR3 protein. The sample shows around 350,000 distinct CDR3 sequences, more than 20% of them seen only once. Source material: blood. The source is a man aged 50-59 years with Graves' hyperthyroidism.

This clonotype has only a few counts. The chain is built from TRBV27 and TRBJ2-1; TRBD2 matches 14 bases. Germline CDR1 reads MNHEY; CDR2 reads SMNVEV (reference sequence). CDR3 length: 14 amino acids. V shed 5 bases, J shed 13 bases, and the junction held 7 bases outside the gene matches. CDR3 DNA: TGTGCCAGCAGTAGACTAGCGGGAGGGCTCCATCAGTTCTTC. It specifies CASSRLAGGLHQFF.

This clonotype was found a few times. This chain links TRBV20-1 with TRBJ1-6; tentative D call: TRBD1 (6 bases). CDR1 and CDR2 (germline): DFQATT, SNEGSKA (reference sequence). V lost 0 bases and J lost 5, with 14 bases in between. The CDR3 length is 16 residues. DNA for the CDR3: TGCAGTGCTAGAGATATACAGGGTGGGCATAATTCACCCCTCCACTTT. It translates to CSARDIQGGHNSPLHF.

This clonotype is a singleton in its sample. The chain has TRBV12-3 or TRBV12-4 and TRBJ1-4, with D perhaps matching TRBD1 (6 bases). V was pared by 7 bases and J by 0 bases, with 9 bases between. The length of the CDR3 is 14 residues. The CDR3 DNA sequence: TGTGCCAGCACAGGGGACGCAACTAATGAAAAACTGTTTTTT. The encoded protein is CASTGDATNEKLFF.

This clonotype was found a few times. V usage is TRBV11-2 and J usage is TRBJ1-4; D is undetermined. CDR1 is SGHAT, CDR2 FQNNGV, per germline. This CDR3 contains 12 residues. The V gene lost 0 bases and the J gene lost 10 bases, with 6 bases spanning the gap. The CDR3, as DNA: TGTGCCAGCAGCTTAGATCTTAGAAAACTGTTTTTT. Its protein product is CASSLDLRKLFF.

The genes are TRBV19 and TRBJ1-2; D remains ambiguous. Germline CDR1 LNHDA, CDR2 SQIVND (reference sequence). The CDR3 length is 14 residues. Between the trimmed V and J ends, which lost 7 bases and 7 bases, there was a span of 19 bases. The CDR3 is CASNPAALLGGYTF. CDR3 sequence (DNA): TGTGCCAGTAACCCGGCGGCGCTCCTCGGTGGCTACACCTTC.

The chain has TRBV27 and TRBJ2-1; 7 nucleotides line up with TRBD1. The ends lost 1 base at V and 1 base at J; junction bases unmatched: 1. This CDR3 spans 15 amino acids. Germline CDR1 MNHEY, CDR2 SMNVEV (reference sequence). CDR3 in DNA: TGTGCCAGCAGTTTATGGGACAGTTCCTACAATGAGCAGTTCTTC. It is translated as CASSLWDSSYNEQFF.

This chain joins TRBV27 and TRBJ2-3; D is undetermined. The germline gives CDR1 MNHEY, CDR2 SMNVEV (reference sequence). Trimming stripped 5 bases from V and 4 bases from J, with 10 bases between. This CDR3 has 13 amino acids. In DNA form, the CDR3 reads TGTGCCAGCAGTCGACCTGGGGCAGATACGCAGTATTTT. It yields the protein CASSRPGADTQYF.

V usage is TRBV11-2 and J usage is TRBJ2-5; 7 bases are shared with TRBD1. This CDR3 is 14 amino acids long. Germline V gene lookup returns CDR1 SGHAT and CDR2 FQNNGV. V dropped 4 bases and J dropped 1; count of bases not matched to a gene: 3. The CDR3 protein is CASSSTGRQETQYF. The CDR3 coding sequence is TGTGCCAGCAGCTCGACAGGGCGCCAAGAGACCCAGTACTTC.

This clonotype was observed at least ten times. The chain couples TRBV11-2 to TRBJ2-5; maybe TRBD2 (5 bases). Deletions cut 5 bases from V and 5 bases from J, with 15 bases between. Germline assignment: CDR1 SGHAT and CDR2 FQNNGV. This CDR3 has 14 residues. The CDR3 loop is CASSQSGLRETQYF. In DNA form, the CDR3 reads TGTGCCAGCAGCCAAAGCGGCCTCCGGGAGACCCAGTACTTC.

A few counts support this clonotype. V and J are TRBV3-1 and TRBJ1-2; D uncertain. The CDR3 runs to 14 residues. Germline V gene sequence: CDR1 LGHDT, CDR2 YNNKEL (reference sequence). Trimming took off 0 bases at V and 7 bases at J, with 12 bases between the two ends. The DNA for the CDR3 is TGTGCCAGCAGCCAAGATTCCTTGGGCCGTGGCTACACCTTC. This codes for CASSQDSLGRGYTF.

This clonotype was observed at least ten times. The V and J genes are TRBV20-1 and TRBJ2-7, with D possibly TRBD1 on 7 matching bases. Germline V CDR1 and CDR2: DFQATT, SNEGSKA (reference sequence). Between the trimmed V and J ends, which lost 5 bases and 1 base, there was a span of 9 bases. The CDR3 spans 12 residues. The CDR3 loop reads CSAAGGSYEQYF. CDR3 nucleotide sequence: TGCAGTGCTGCAGGGGGGTCCTACGAGCAGTACTTC.

V gene TRBV6-1 combines with J gene TRBJ2-1; 7 bases line up with TRBD1. Germline CDR1 MNHNS, CDR2 SASEGT. This CDR3 is built from 13 residues. J was trimmed by 9 bases and V by 8 bases; bases with no gene match: 10. The DNA of the CDR3 is TGTGCCAGCCTAGGACAGGTTATAGGTGAGCAGTTCTTC. Protein sequence: CASLGQVIGEQFF.

The rearrangement uses TRBV19 and TRBJ1-1, with D maybe TRBD1 (5 bases). CDR1 and CDR2 (germline): LNHDA, SQIVND (reference sequence). The V end lost 7 bases, the J end lost 0 bases, and 15 bases lay between the germline ends. This CDR3 comprises 15 residues. CDR3 sequence: CASTQPGRLNTEAFF. The CDR3 region has the DNA TGTGCCAGTACCCAGCCGGGACGGCTGAACACTGAAGCTTTCTTT.

Regarding this clonotype: The CDR3 ends on some other residue instead of the conserved phenylalanine or tryptophan, so this is likely a read error. The chain links TRBV24-1 to TRBJ2-5; D unclear. This CDR3 is 12 amino acids long. V was pared by 5 bases and J by 2 bases, with 5 bases between. Germline CDR1 and CDR2: KGHDR and SFDVKD. CDR3 in amino acids: CATSVGQETQYS. The DNA for the CDR3 is TGTGCCACCAGTGTGGGGCAAGAGACCCAGTACTCC.

The chain couples TRBV20-1 to TRBJ2-6, with D possibly matching TRBD2 (5 bases). The CDR3 runs 13 residues. V lost 7 bases and J 2 bases, leaving 9 bases between the germline ends. The germline CDR1 and CDR2 sequences are DFQATT and SNEGSKA (reference sequence). This chain's CDR3 is CSVEVPGANVLTF. As DNA, the CDR3 is TGCAGTGTGGAGGTCCCTGGGGCCAACGTCCTGACTTTC.

This clonotype was observed a few times. The rearrangement joins TRBV5-1 to TRBJ1-2, with D possibly matching TRBD1 (6 bases). V shed 7 bases and J shed 4 bases, with 29 bases lying between them. The CDR3 totals 18 residues. Germline CDR1 SGHRS, CDR2 YFSETQ. The CDR3 sequence: CASQNPQPGDGSTYGYTF. For the CDR3, the DNA is TGCGCCAGCCAAAACCCGCAGCCAGGGGATGGTAGTACCTATGGCTACACCTTC.

At least ten counts were recorded for this clonotype. The genes are TRBV12-3 or TRBV12-4 and TRBJ2-7; D possibly matches TRBD1 or TRBD2 (5 bases each). Trimming removed 3 bases at V and 6 bases at J, with 9 bases between. The CDR3 covers 12 residues. In DNA form, the CDR3 reads TGTGCCAGCAGTTTTCCCGGGGCCGAGCAGTACTTC. It translates to CASSFPGAEQYF.

This clonotype was recorded many times. The chain combines TRBV28 with TRBJ2-1, with D hard to call. Germline values: CDR1 MDHEN, CDR2 SYDVKM. CDR3 size: 14 residues. Trimming removed 5 bases at V and 8 bases at J, with 16 bases between. CDR3 sequence (DNA): TGTGCCAGCAGTAAGGGCCAATGGTCAGATGAGCAGTTCTTC. Its protein product is CASSKGQWSDEQFF.

The genes are TRBV27 and TRBJ2-7; TRBD1 matches at 11 bases. The length of the CDR3 is 15 residues. After removal of 5 bases from V and 3 bases from J, the junction contained 6 bases not matched to a gene. CDR1 is MNHEY and CDR2 is SMNVEV in the germline V gene (reference sequence). The CDR3 DNA reads TGTGCCAGCAGTGACGGGACAGGGGGATTCTACGAGCAGTACTTC. Its translation: CASSDGTGGFYEQYF.

Points on this clonotype: It may be a read error: a sequence one base away is much more abundant. The gene calls are TRBV11-1 and TRBJ2-7; a weak D match, TRBD2 (5 bases). Germline-derived CDR1 and CDR2 are SGHAT and FQDESV (reference sequence). V lost 5 bases and J 2 bases, leaving 13 bases between the germline ends. The CDR3 length is 14 residues. CDR3: CASSPSGTPYEQYF. CDR3 DNA sequence: TGTGCCAGCAGCCCCAGCGGTACCCCCTACGAGCAGTACTTC.

The chain is built from TRBV7-3 and TRBJ2-5; 12 bases are shared with TRBD2. CDR3 length: 16 residues. V dropped 9 bases and J dropped 4; count of bases not matched to a gene: 12. Germline CDR1 and CDR2: SGHTA and FQGTGA. The CDR3 spells CASSPGLAGPAETQYF. The CDR3 DNA sequence: TGTGCCAGTAGCCCTGGACTAGCGGGGCCGGCAGAGACCCAGTACTTC.

The DNA of the CDR3 is TGTGCCAGCAGCCGTAATGGAGCAGGAAAAGCTTTCTTT. As protein: CASSRNGAGKAFF. The chain employs TRBV12-3 or TRBV12-4 and TRBJ1-1; D is ambiguous. Trimming took off 6 bases at V and 9 bases at J, with 17 bases between the two ends. The CDR3 covers 13 residues.

J is TRBJ2-7 and V is TRBV3-1; perhaps TRBD2 as D (6 bases). The CDR3 runs 14 residues. V lost 8 bases and J lost 7, with 21 bases in between. The germline V gene has CDR1 LGHDT and CDR2 YNNKEL (reference sequence). The CDR3 here is CASRVDLSGEEQYF. CDR3 nucleotides: TGTGCCAGCCGGGTGGACTTGTCGGGGGAGGAGCAGTACTTC.

This clonotype has only a few counts. The chain links TRBV6-1 to TRBJ2-7; the D gene could be TRBD1 or TRBD2 (5 bases each). The CDR3 is made up of 12 amino acids. The V end lost 5 bases, the J end lost 2 bases, and 7 bases lay between the germline ends. Germline values: CDR1 MNHNS, CDR2 SASEGT. This CDR3 is CASSRGAYEQYF. CDR3 in DNA: TGTGCCAGCAGTAGAGGGGCCTACGAGCAGTACTTC.

The sample holds many counts of this clonotype. The J gene is TRBJ2-3, the V gene TRBV7-9, with D possibly TRBD2 on 6 matching bases. CDR1 and CDR2 from the germline V gene are SEHNR and FQNEAQ (reference sequence). V lost 0 bases and J lost 2, with 12 bases in between. There are 16 residues in the CDR3. Here the CDR3 reads CASSLAVRGPTDTQYF. The CDR3 bases are TGTGCCAGCAGCTTAGCGGTGCGGGGACCCACAGATACGCAGTATTTT.